This T cell receptor beta chain came from a study of blood T cell repertoires in COVID-19. In the original processing: Nucleated cell counts were estimated from reference gene primer amplification. The repertoire was sequenced with immunoSEQ multiplex PCR; TCRdb's copy has only in-frame clones and lacks some. The V and J calls and clone size are taken from that table; D and trimming were inferred from the DNA. The sample lists roughly 120,000 clones, roughly 80% seen once, with approximately 1.8% in the top ten. The specimen was peripheral blood. The receptor was isolated from a man aged 65 to 85 with acute or convalescent COVID-19.

The CDR3 is CASRTSGGGTGELFF. The CDR3 DNA follows: TGTGCCAGCAGGACTAGCGGGGGGGGCACCGGGGAGCTGTTTTTT. The chain joins TRBV27 to TRBJ2-2; 14 bases align to TRBD2. V lost 6 bases to trimming and J lost 4 bases; unmatched junction nucleotides: 1. Per germline, CDR1 MNHEY and CDR2 SMNVEV (reference sequence). The CDR3 is made up of 15 amino acids.